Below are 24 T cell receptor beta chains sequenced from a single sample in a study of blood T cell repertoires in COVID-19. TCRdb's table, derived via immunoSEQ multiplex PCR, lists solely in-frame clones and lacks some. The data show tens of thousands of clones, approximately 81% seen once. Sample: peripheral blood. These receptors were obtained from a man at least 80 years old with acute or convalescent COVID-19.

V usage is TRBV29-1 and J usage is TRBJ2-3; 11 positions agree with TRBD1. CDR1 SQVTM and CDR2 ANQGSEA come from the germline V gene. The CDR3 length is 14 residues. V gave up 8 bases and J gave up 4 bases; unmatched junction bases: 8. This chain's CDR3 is CSSAGDRGSDTQYF. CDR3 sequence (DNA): TGCAGCTCCGCGGGGGACAGGGGGTCAGATACGCAGTATTTT.

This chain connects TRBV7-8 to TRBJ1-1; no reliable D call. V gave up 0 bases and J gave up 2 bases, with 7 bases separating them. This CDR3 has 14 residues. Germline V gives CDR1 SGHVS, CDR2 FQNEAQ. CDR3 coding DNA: TGTGCCAGCAGCTTAGCGGGGAGTAACACTGAAGCTTTCTTT. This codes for CASSLAGSNTEAFF. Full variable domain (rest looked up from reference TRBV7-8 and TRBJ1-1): GAGVSQSPRYKVAKRGQDVALRCDPISGHVSLFWYQQALGQGPEFLTYFQNEAQLDKSGLPSDRFFAERPEGSVSTLKIQRTQQEDSAVYLCASSLAGSNTEAFFGQGTRLTVV.

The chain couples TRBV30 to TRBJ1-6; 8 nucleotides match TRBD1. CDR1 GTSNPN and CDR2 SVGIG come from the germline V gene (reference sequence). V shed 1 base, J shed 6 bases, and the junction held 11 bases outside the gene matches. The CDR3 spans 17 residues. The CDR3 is CAWSGRVLTGANSPLHF. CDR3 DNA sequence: TGTGCCTGGAGTGGGAGAGTTTTGACAGGGGCTAATTCACCCCTCCACTTT. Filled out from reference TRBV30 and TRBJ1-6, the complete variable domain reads SQTIHQWPATLVQPVGSPLSLECTVEGTSNPNLYWYRQAAGRGLQLLFYSVGIGQISSEVPQNLSASRPQDRQFILSSKKLLLSDSGFYLCAWSGRVLTGANSPLHFGNGTRLTVT.

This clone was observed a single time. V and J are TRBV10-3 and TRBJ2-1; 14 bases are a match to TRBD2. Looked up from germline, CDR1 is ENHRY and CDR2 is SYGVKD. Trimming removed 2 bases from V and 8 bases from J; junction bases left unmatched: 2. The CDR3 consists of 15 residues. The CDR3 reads CAISEGTSGSYEQFF. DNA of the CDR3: TGTGCCATCAGTGAGGGGACTAGCGGGAGCTATGAGCAGTTCTTC.

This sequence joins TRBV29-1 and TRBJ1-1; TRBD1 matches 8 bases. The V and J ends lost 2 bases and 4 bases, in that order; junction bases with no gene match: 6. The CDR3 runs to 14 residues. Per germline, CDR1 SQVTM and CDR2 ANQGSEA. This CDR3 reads CSVERDRRTTEAFF. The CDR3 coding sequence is TGCAGCGTTGAAAGGGACAGGAGAACCACTGAAGCTTTCTTT. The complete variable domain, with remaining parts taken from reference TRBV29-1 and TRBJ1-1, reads SAVISQKPSRDICQRGTSLTIQCQVDSQVTMMFWYRQQPGQSLTLIATANQGSEATYESGFVIDKFPISRPNLTFSTLTVSNMSPEDSSIYLCSVERDRRTTEAFFGQGTRLTVV.

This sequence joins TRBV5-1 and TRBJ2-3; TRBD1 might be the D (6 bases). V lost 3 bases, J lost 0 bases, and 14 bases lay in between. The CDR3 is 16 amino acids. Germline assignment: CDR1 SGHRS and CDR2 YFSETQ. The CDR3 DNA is TGCGCCAGCAGCTCCTCGGGACAATCTAGCACAGATACGCAGTATTTT. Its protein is CASSSSGQSSTDTQYF.

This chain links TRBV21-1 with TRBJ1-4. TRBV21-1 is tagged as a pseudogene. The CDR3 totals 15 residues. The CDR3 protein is CASSKEEDVNEKLFF. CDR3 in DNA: TGTGCCAGCAGCAAAGAGGAGGACGTAAATGAAAAACTGTTTTTT.

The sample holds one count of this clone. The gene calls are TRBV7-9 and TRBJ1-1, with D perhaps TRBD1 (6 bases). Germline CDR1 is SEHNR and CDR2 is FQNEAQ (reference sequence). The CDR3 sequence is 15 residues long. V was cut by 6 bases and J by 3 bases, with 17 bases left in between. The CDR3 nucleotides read TGTGCCAGCAGTAAACAGGGAGAAAGGGACACTGAAGCTTTCTTT. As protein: CASSKQGERDTEAFF. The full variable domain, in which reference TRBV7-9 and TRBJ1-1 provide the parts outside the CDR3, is DTGVSQNPRHKITKRGQNVTFRCDPISEHNRLYWYRQTLGQGPEFLTYFQNEAQLEKSRLLSDRFSAERPKGSFSTLEIQRTEQGDSAMYLCASSKQGERDTEAFFGQGTRLTVV.

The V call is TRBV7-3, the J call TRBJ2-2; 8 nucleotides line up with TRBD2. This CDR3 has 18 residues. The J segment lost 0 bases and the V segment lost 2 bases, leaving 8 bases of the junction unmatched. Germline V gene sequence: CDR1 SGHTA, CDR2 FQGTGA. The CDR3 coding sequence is TGTGCCAGCAGCTTACAGCCTTCGGGACTAGCGAACACCGGGGAGCTGTTTTTT. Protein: CASSLQPSGLANTGELFF.

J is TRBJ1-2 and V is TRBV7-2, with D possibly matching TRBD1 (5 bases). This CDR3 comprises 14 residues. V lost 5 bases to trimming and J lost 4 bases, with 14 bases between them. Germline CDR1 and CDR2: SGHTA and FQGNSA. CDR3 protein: CASSIQSGFYGYTF. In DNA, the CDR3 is TGTGCCAGCAGCATCCAGTCAGGGTTCTATGGCTACACCTTC.

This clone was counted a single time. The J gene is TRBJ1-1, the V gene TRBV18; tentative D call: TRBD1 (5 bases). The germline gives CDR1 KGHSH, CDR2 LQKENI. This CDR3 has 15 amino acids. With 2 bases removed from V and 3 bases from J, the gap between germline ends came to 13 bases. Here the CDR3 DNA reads TGTGCCAGCTCACCAAGCGGGGGAAGGGACACTGAAGCTTTCTTT. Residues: CASSPSGGRDTEAFF.

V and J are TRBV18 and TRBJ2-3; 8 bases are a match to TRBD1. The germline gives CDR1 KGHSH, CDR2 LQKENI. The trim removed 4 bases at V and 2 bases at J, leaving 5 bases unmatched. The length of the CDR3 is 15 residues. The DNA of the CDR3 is TGTGCCAGCTCACGGGACAGGCCTCTCACAGATACGCAGTATTTT. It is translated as CASSRDRPLTDTQYF.

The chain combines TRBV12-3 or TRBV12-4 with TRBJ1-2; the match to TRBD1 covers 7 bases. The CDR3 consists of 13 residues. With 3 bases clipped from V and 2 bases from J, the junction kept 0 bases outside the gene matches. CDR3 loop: CASSFRGNYGYTF. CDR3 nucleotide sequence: TGTGCCAGCAGTTTCAGGGGGAACTATGGCTACACCTTC.

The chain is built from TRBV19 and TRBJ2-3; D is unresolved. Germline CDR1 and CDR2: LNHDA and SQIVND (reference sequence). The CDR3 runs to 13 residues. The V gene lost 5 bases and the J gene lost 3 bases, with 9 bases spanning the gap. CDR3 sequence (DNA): TGTGCCAGTAGTCCCTCACGGACAGATACGCAGTATTTT. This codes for CASSPSRTDTQYF.

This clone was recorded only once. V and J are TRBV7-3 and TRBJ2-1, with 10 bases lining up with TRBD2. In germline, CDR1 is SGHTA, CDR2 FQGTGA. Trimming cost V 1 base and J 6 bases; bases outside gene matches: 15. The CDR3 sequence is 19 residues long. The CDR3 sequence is CASSLRPSGSPGEPNEQFF. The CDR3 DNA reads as TGTGCCAGCAGCTTAAGGCCTAGCGGGAGCCCTGGGGAACCCAATGAGCAGTTCTTC.

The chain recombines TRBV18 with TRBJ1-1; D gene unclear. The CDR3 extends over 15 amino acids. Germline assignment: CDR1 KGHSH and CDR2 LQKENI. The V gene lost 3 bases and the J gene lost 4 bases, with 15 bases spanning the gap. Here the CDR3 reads CASSPRRTYVTEAFF. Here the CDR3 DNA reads TGTGCCAGCTCACCGCGGAGGACCTATGTCACTGAAGCTTTCTTT.

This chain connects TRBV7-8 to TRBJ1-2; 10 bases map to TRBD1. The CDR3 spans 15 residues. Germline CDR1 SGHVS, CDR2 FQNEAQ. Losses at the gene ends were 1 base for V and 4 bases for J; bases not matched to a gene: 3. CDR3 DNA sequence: TGTGCCAGCAGCTTAGGGCGGGACAGGGGCTATGGCTACACCTTC. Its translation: CASSLGRDRGYGYTF.

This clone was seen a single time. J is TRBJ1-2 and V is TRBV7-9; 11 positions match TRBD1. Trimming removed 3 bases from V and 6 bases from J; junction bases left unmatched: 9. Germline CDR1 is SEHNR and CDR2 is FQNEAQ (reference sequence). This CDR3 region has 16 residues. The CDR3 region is CASSFRAWTGGDGYTF. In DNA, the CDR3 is TGTGCCAGCAGCTTTCGGGCCTGGACAGGGGGCGATGGCTACACCTTC. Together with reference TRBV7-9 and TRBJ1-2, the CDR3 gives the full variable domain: DTGVSQNPRHKITKRGQNVTFRCDPISEHNRLYWYRQTLGQGPEFLTYFQNEAQLEKSRLLSDRFSAERPKGSFSTLEIQRTEQGDSAMYLCASSFRAWTGGDGYTFGSGTRLTVV.

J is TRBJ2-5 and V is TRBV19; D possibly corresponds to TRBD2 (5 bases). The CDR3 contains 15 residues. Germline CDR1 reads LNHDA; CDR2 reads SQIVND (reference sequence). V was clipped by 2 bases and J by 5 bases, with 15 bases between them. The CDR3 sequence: CASSIRGSGGETQYF. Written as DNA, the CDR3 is TGTGCCAGTAGTATAAGAGGGTCTGGTGGGGAGACCCAGTACTTC.

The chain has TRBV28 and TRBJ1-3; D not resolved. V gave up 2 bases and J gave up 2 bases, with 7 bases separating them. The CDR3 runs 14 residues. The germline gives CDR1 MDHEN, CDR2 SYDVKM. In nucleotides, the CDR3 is TGTGCCAGCAGTTTAGTCCCTCCTGGAAACACCATATATTTT. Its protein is CASSLVPPGNTIYF.

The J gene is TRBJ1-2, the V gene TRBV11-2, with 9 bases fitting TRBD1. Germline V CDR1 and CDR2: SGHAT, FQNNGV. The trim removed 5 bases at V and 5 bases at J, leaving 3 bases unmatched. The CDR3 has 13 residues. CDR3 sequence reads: CASSLGQGYGYTF. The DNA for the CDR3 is TGTGCCAGCAGCCTCGGACAGGGGTATGGCTACACCTTC.

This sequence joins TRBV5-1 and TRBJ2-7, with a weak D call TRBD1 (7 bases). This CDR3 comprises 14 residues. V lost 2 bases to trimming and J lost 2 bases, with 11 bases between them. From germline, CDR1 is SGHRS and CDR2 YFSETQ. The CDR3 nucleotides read TGCGCCAGCAGCTTTTCAGGGGGGCCCTACGAGCAGTACTTC. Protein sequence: CASSFSGGPYEQYF.

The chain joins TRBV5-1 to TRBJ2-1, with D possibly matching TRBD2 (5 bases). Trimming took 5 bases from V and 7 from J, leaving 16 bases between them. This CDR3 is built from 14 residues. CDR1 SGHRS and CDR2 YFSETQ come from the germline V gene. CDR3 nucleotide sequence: TGCGCCAGCAGGGGCTCTCTCCCGGGGAATGAGCAGTTCTTC. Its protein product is CASRGSLPGNEQFF.

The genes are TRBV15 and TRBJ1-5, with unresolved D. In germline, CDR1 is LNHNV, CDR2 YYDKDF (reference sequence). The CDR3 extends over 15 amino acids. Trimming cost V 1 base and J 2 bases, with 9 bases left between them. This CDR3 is CATSRAGPGNQPQHF. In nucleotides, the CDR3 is TGTGCCACCAGCAGAGCAGGTCCTGGCAATCAGCCCCAGCATTTT.